Below, 17 T cell receptor beta chains from the same sample are listed, as sequenced in a study of identical twins. MiXCR, applied by TCRdb to the 5' RACE reads, yields one record per CDR3 protein. Of around 650,000 distinct CDR3 sequences listed, about 7.6% are singletons. These data were also filed under a second study, of yellow fever vaccine responses in identical twins.

The sample comprised PBMCs. Receptors originate from a woman aged 18 to 35 in good health.

The sample holds many counts of this clonotype. The gene calls are TRBV5-1 and TRBJ1-4; no clear D gene. CDR3 length: 15 amino acids. Deletions cut 1 base from V and 7 bases from J, with 14 bases between. Germline lookup yields CDR1 SGHRS and CDR2 YFSETQ. The CDR3 reads CASSLPEPVGEKLFF. The CDR3 DNA reads TGCGCCAGCAGCTTGCCGGAACCGGTTGGTGAAAAACTGTTTTTT.

The chain carries TRBV5-5 and TRBJ2-1; 11 positions agree with TRBD2. Germline V CDR1 and CDR2: SGHKS, YYEKEE (reference sequence). Trimming took 1 base from V and 10 from J; bases not matched to a gene: 4. The CDR3 spans 14 residues. CDR3 protein: CASSLTSGSWEQFF. As DNA, the CDR3 is TGTGCCAGCAGCTTGACTAGCGGGAGCTGGGAGCAGTTCTTC.

This clonotype was recorded a few times. The rearrangement uses TRBV5-1 and TRBJ2-1; D could derive from TRBD1 or TRBD2 (5 bases each). The CDR3 has 14 amino acids. Germline-derived CDR1 and CDR2 are SGHRS and YFSETQ. Trimming removed 0 bases from V and 5 bases from J, with 9 bases in between. CDR3 coding DNA: TGCGCCAGCAGCTTGGCGGGGCAGGACAATGAGCAGTTCTTC. Its translation: CASSLAGQDNEQFF.

This clonotype was seen more than once but under ten times. The chain is built from TRBV6-4 and TRBJ1-2, with 7 bases matching TRBD1. The CDR3 extends over 15 amino acids. Germline V lookup: CDR1 MRHNA, CDR2 SNTAGT. V dropped 2 bases and J dropped 3; count of bases not matched to a gene: 6. The CDR3 nucleotides are TGTGCCAGCAGTGACGGGGCAGGGGGATACTATGGCTACACCTTC. Translating it yields CASSDGAGGYYGYTF.

This clonotype was observed at least ten times. The rearrangement links TRBV5-1 to TRBJ1-2, with D hard to call. Trimming stripped 2 bases from V and 1 base from J, with 12 bases between. This CDR3 comprises 15 residues. CDR1 and CDR2 from the germline V gene are SGHRS and YFSETQ. The CDR3 spells CASSFGFEGNYGYTF. CDR3 in DNA: TGCGCCAGCAGCTTCGGCTTTGAGGGTAACTATGGCTACACCTTC.

The chain recombines TRBV27 with TRBJ2-7; weak D call: TRBD2 (5 bases). CDR1 MNHEY and CDR2 SMNVEV come from the germline V gene (reference sequence). The V and J ends lost 6 bases and 2 bases respectively, with 14 bases between them. This CDR3 is built from 14 residues. The CDR3 loop is CASSKDGGPYEQYF. CDR3 nucleotide sequence: TGTGCCAGCAGCAAGGACGGAGGACCCTACGAGCAGTACTTC.

This clonotype was seen only a few times. DNA for the CDR3: TGTGCCAGCAGCTCCCTAGAGGGTCAGAATTCACCCCTCCACTTT. Translation gives CASSSLEGQNSPLHF. The chain links TRBV7-9 to TRBJ1-6; unclear D gene. Trimming removed 4 bases at V and 7 bases at J, with 14 bases between. This CDR3 has 15 residues. Germline assignment: CDR1 SEHNR and CDR2 FQNEAQ (reference sequence). The complete variable domain, with remaining parts taken from reference TRBV7-9 and TRBJ1-6, reads DTGVSQNPRHKITKRGQNVTFRCDPISEHNRLYWYRQTLGQGPEFLTYFQNEAQLEKSRLLSDRFSAERPKGSFSTLEIQRTEQGDSAMYLCASSSLEGQNSPLHFGNGTRLTVT.

The V call is TRBV20-1, the J call TRBJ2-2, with D unresolved. The germline V and J ends were trimmed by 0 bases and 3 bases, with 11 bases remaining between them. Germline-derived CDR1 and CDR2 are DFQATT and SNEGSKA (reference sequence). This CDR3 spans 15 amino acids. Here the CDR3 reads CSARDLPADTGELFF. The CDR3 region has the DNA TGCAGTGCTAGAGATCTCCCAGCAGACACCGGGGAGCTGTTTTTT.

This clonotype was recorded many times. The CDR3 reads CASSHGQPNTEAFF. The CDR3 DNA sequence: TGTGCCAGCAGTCACGGACAGCCGAACACTGAAGCTTTCTTT. The rearrangement joins TRBV6-5 to TRBJ1-1; tentatively, D is TRBD1 (6 bases). CDR3 length: 14 amino acids. CDR1 is MNHEY and CDR2 is SVGAGI in the germline V gene. V lost 5 bases, J lost 1 base, and 11 bases lay in between.

The rearrangement uses TRBV7-6 and TRBJ2-1; 10 nucleotides align to TRBD2. Germline V lookup: CDR1 SGHVS, CDR2 FNYEAQ. The CDR3 has 20 amino acids. V shed 1 base, J shed 4 bases, and the junction held 16 bases outside the gene matches. The CDR3 DNA follows: TGTGCCAGCAGCTTAGAGTTGGGGTGGTTGGGGACTAGCGAATACAATGAGCAGTTCTTC. Its protein product is CASSLELGWLGTSEYNEQFF. Full variable domain (outside the CDR3, taken from reference TRBV7-6 and TRBJ2-1): GAGVSQSPRYKVTKRGQDVALRCDPISGHVSLYWYRQALGQGPEFLTYFNYEAQQDKSGLPNDRFSAERPEGSISTLTIQRTEQRDSAMYRCASSLELGWLGTSEYNEQFFGPGTRLTVL.

This clonotype was seen only a few times. The chain carries TRBV4-2 and TRBJ2-5, with a tentative D call TRBD2 (5 bases). The germline CDR1 and CDR2 sequences are LGHNA and YNFKEQ. The CDR3 runs 16 residues. Trimming took off 3 bases at V and 5 bases at J, with 19 bases between the two ends. CDR3 region: CASSQTPGIGLETQYF. The CDR3, as DNA: TGTGCCAGCAGCCAGACCCCGGGGATTGGTCTTGAGACCCAGTACTTC.

This clonotype was seen a few times. The genes are TRBV14 and TRBJ1-2; unclear D gene. The ends were cut back, 1 base at V and 4 bases at J, with 7 bases in the middle. The CDR3 extends over 13 amino acids. Germline CDR1 SGHDN, CDR2 FVKESK. The CDR3 sequence: CASSQAIFYGYTF. CDR3 sequence (DNA): TGTGCCAGCAGCCAAGCAATCTTCTATGGCTACACCTTC.

This clonotype was seen at least ten times. The J gene is TRBJ2-7, the V gene TRBV6-1; D might be TRBD1 (7 bases). Germline CDR1 and CDR2: MNHNS and SASEGT. The ends were cut back, 4 bases at V and 0 bases at J, with 13 bases in the middle. This CDR3 region has 15 residues. For the CDR3, the DNA is TGTGCCAGCAGTGGGCGGGACAGCAGCTCCTACGAGCAGTACTTC. Its translation: CASSGRDSSSYEQYF.

The chain is built from TRBV28 and TRBJ2-5, with 9 bases matching TRBD1. The CDR3 covers 15 residues. Trimming removed 7 bases from V and 4 bases from J; junction bases left unmatched: 10. Germline assignment: CDR1 MDHEN and CDR2 SYDVKM. CDR3 region: CASIRDRVARETQYF. The CDR3 DNA sequence: TGTGCCAGCATCCGGGACAGGGTTGCAAGAGAGACCCAGTACTTC.

This clonotype was counted ten times or more. The rearrangement uses TRBV7-9 and TRBJ1-4; D remains ambiguous. Germline lookup yields CDR1 SEHNR and CDR2 FQNEAQ (reference sequence). V was pared by 0 bases and J by 7 bases, with 12 bases between. The CDR3 extends over 15 amino acids. CDR3 nucleotide sequence: TGTGCCAGCAGCTTAGCGGACGGGGTCGGTGAAAAACTGTTTTTT. It codes for CASSLADGVGEKLFF.

V is TRBV21-1 and J is TRBJ2-5; the table's D call of TRBD2 was not tested on the DNA. TRBV21-1 has pseudogene status. This CDR3 is built from 18 residues. The chain's CDR3 is CASSKISEGRGYQETQYF. CDR3 DNA sequence: TGTGCCAGCAGCAAAATCTCGGAGGGCAGGGGCTACCAAGAGACCCAGTACTTC.

Only a few counts were recorded for this clonotype. The J gene is TRBJ2-5, the V gene TRBV20-1; D is perhaps TRBD2 (5 bases). This CDR3 is built from 15 residues. Germline-derived CDR1 and CDR2 are DFQATT and SNEGSKA (reference sequence). V lost 1 base and J 7 bases, leaving 19 bases between the germline ends. The CDR3 loop is CSARVPAAPAGTQYF. The CDR3 DNA reads as TGCAGTGCTAGAGTACCTGCGGCCCCGGCGGGGACCCAGTACTTC.